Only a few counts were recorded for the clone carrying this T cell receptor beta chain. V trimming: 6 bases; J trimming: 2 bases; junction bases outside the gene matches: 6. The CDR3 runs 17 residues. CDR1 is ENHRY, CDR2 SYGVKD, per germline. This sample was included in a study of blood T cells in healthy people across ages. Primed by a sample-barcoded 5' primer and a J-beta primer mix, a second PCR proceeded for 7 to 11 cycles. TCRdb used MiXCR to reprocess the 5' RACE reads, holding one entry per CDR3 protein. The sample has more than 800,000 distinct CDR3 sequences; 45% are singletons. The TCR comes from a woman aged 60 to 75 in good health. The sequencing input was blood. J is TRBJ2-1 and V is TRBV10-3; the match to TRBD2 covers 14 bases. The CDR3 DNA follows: TGTGCCATCAGGGGGACTAGCGGGAGTGGGACCTACAATGAGCAGTTCTTC. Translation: CAIRGTSGSGTYNEQFF.